This T cell receptor (beta chain) came from a study of blood T cells in healthy people across ages. Study-level findings and limits: Age showed a roughly linear inverse relationship with TCR beta diversity per million T cells.

Germline V lookup: CDR1 MDHEN, CDR2 SYDVKM. CDR3 length: 19 amino acids. After removal of 5 bases from V and 5 bases from J, the junction contained 21 bases not matched to a gene. With regard to this clonotype: Its antigen remains unknown.

Primers used in a second PCR of about 6 to 11 cycles were a sample-barcoded 5' primer and a J-beta primer mix. Each cDNA molecule received a tag from a template-switch adaptor that had 12 random nucleotides. TCRdb passed the 5' RACE reads through MiXCR, listing each CDR3 protein once. The sample lists approximately 960,000 distinct CDR3 sequences, 25% to 35% occurring once. These data also featured in a second study, about T cells of mothers and their children.

The sequenced sample consisted of blood. This TCR was sampled from a woman in her thirties or forties in good health. The gene calls are TRBV28 and TRBJ2-7; 10 bases are a match to TRBD2. CDR3 bases: TGTGCCAGCAGTCAACCCGGGACTAGCGTGGTCCTTACTAGCCACGAGCAGTACTTC. Translation gives CASSQPGTSVVLTSHEQYF.